Listed here are 21 T cell receptor beta chains from one sample, sequenced in a study of shared clonotypes between healthy human individuals. TCRdb keeps only in-frame clones here, not all; method: immunoSEQ multiplex PCR. The sample contains hundreds of thousands of clones, roughly 95% of which appear only once. Naivety among CD8 cells was defined by CD45RO negativity and positive CCR7 selection, thereby excluding terminally differentiated effector memory CD45RA+ cells. Sequenced material: naive CD8+ T cells sorted from blood. These receptors all stem from a woman aged 30 to 39 in good health.

In regard to this clone: This same CDR3 is encoded by further DNA sequences in the sample. The chain links TRBV27 to TRBJ2-2; D is possibly TRBD2 (6 bases). This CDR3 has 15 amino acids. Trimming shortened V by 3 bases and J by 0 bases, and 8 bases separated the two germline ends. Germline-derived CDR1 and CDR2 are MNHEY and SMNVEV (reference sequence). In DNA form, the CDR3 reads TGTGCCAGCAGTTTCGGGACTGCGAACACCGGGGAGCTGTTTTTT. It codes for CASSFGTANTGELFF.

This clone was counted once. The rearrangement uses TRBV5-5 and TRBJ1-1; D perhaps matches TRBD1 (5 bases). Germline V gene lookup returns CDR1 SGHKS and CDR2 YYEKEE (reference sequence). Trimming took off 0 bases at V and 4 bases at J, with 19 bases between the two ends. The CDR3 totals 17 residues. The CDR3 is CASSLAQGWVRATEAFF. DNA of the CDR3: TGTGCCAGCAGCTTGGCCCAGGGCTGGGTTAGAGCCACTGAAGCTTTCTTT.

V usage is TRBV13 and J usage is TRBJ2-3; 8 nucleotides match TRBD1. J lost 0 bases, V lost 4 bases, and 6 bases had no gene match. Germline lookup yields CDR1 PRHDT and CDR2 FYEKMQ (reference sequence). The CDR3 sequence is 16 residues long. The CDR3 nucleotides read TGTGCCAGCAGCTGGAGGACAGGGAGTAGCACAGATACGCAGTATTTT. Its protein product is CASSWRTGSSTDTQYF. The full variable domain, its missing parts supplied by reference TRBV13 and TRBJ2-3, is AAGVIQSPRHLIKEKRETATLKCYPIPRHDTVYWYQQGPGQDPQFLISFYEKMQSDKGSIPDRFSAQQFSDYHSELNMSSLELGDSALYFCASSWRTGSSTDTQYFGPGTRLTVL.

This chain uses TRBV27 with TRBJ2-5, with TRBD1 matching over 7 bases. Germline-derived CDR1 and CDR2 are MNHEY and SMNVEV (reference sequence). The CDR3 runs to 15 residues. J gave up 1 base and V 6 bases, and 8 bases lay outside the gene matches. CDR3 in amino acids: CASRTAGGGQETQYF. The CDR3 DNA is TGTGCCAGCAGGACTGCAGGGGGTGGCCAAGAGACCCAGTACTTC.

This chain connects TRBV6-4 to TRBJ1-2; tentative D call: TRBD1 (5 bases). The germline gives CDR1 MRHNA, CDR2 SNTAGT. V gave up 6 bases and J gave up 3 bases, with 8 bases separating them. The CDR3 is 12 amino acids. The CDR3: CASRGTDYGYTF. CDR3 DNA: TGTGCCAGCAGGGGGACGGACTATGGCTACACCTTC.

The chain couples TRBV27 to TRBJ1-1; 7 nucleotides align to TRBD1. V gave up 7 bases and J gave up 1 base; unmatched junction bases: 6. Germline V gene data show CDR1 as MNHEY and CDR2 as SMNVEV (reference sequence). The CDR3 runs 14 residues. In nucleotides, the CDR3 is TGTGCCAGCAAGGACAGGCAGGGGAACACTGAAGCTTTCTTT. Translated, it gives CASKDRQGNTEAFF.

The V call is TRBV5-6, the J call TRBJ1-4, with D uncertain. V was shortened by 2 bases and J by 5 bases, with 4 bases between the two germline ends. The CDR3 is made up of 12 amino acids. The V gene's germline CDR1 is SGHDT and CDR2 YYEEEE. CDR3 nucleotides: TGTGCCAGCAGCTTCGACAATGAAAAACTGTTTTTT. Protein product: CASSFDNEKLFF. Complete variable domain (other parts from reference TRBV5-6 and TRBJ1-4): DAGVTQSPTHLIKTRGQQVTLRCSPKSGHDTVSWYQQALGQGPQFIFQYYEEEERQRGNFPDRFSGHQFPNYSSELNVNALLLGDSALYLCASSFDNEKLFFGSGTQLSVL.

CDR3: CATTGTELKAFF. The CDR3 coding sequence is TGTGCCACCACGGGAACAGAGCTTAAAGCTTTCTTT. V and J are TRBV15 and TRBJ1-1; D ambiguous. The CDR3 is made up of 12 amino acids. Trimming shortened V by 7 bases and J by 9 bases, and 15 bases separated the two germline ends. Germline CDR1 and CDR2: LNHNV and YYDKDF (reference sequence). The full variable domain, with the rest looked up from reference TRBV15 and TRBJ1-1, is DAMVIQNPRYQVTQFGKPVTLSCSQTLNHNVMYWYQQKSSQAPKLLFHYYDKDFNNEADTPDNFQSRRPNTSFCFLDIRSPGLGDTAMYLCATTGTELKAFFGQGTRLTVV.

Only a few counts were recorded for this clone. The genes are TRBV7-6 and TRBJ2-7, with TRBD2 matching over 7 bases. Germline lookup yields CDR1 SGHVS and CDR2 FNYEAQ. After removal of 5 bases from V and 7 bases from J, the junction contained 8 bases not matched to a gene. This CDR3 region has 13 residues. Here the CDR3 reads CASSPRLAWEQYF. CDR3 sequence (DNA): TGTGCCAGCAGCCCCCGACTAGCTTGGGAGCAGTACTTC.

V is TRBV7-9 and J is TRBJ1-4; 7 bases fit TRBD1. Germline assignment: CDR1 SEHNR and CDR2 FQNEAQ (reference sequence). The CDR3 consists of 14 residues. Trimming removed 2 bases from V and 4 bases from J; junction bases left unmatched: 1. Here the CDR3 reads CASSLQGDNEKLFF. The DNA for the CDR3 is TGTGCCAGCAGCTTACAGGGGGATAATGAAAAACTGTTTTTT.

The CDR3 loop reads CASSLGGHYEQYF. The CDR3 DNA reads TGTGCCAGCAGCTTAGGGGGTCACTACGAGCAGTACTTC. The V gene is TRBV11-2, the J gene TRBJ2-7; D not certain. Deletions cut 1 base from V and 3 bases from J, with 7 bases between. CDR3 length: 13 amino acids. Per the germline V gene, CDR1 is SGHAT and CDR2 is FQNNGV. Filled out from reference TRBV11-2 and TRBJ2-7, the complete variable domain reads EAGVAQSPRYKIIEKRQSVAFWCNPISGHATLYWYQQILGQGPKLLIQFQNNGVVDDSQLPKDRFSAERLKGVDSTLKIQPAKLEDSAVYLCASSLGGHYEQYFGPGTRLTVT.

This rearrangement joins TRBV4-1 to TRBJ2-1, with a tentative D call TRBD2 (5 bases). V lost 4 bases and J 10 bases, leaving 14 bases between the germline ends. The CDR3 consists of 13 residues. Germline V gives CDR1 MGHRA, CDR2 YSYEKL. CDR3 sequence reads: CASSPEDSVEQFF. CDR3 bases: TGCGCCAGCAGCCCAGAGGATAGCGTCGAGCAGTTCTTC.

CDR3 bases: TGCGCCAGCAGCTCTCCGGACAGGGCCCATGGCTACACCTTC. Amino acids: CASSSPDRAHGYTF. This chain links TRBV5-1 with TRBJ1-2; 8 bases are a match to TRBD1. The V gene's germline CDR1 is SGHRS and CDR2 YFSETQ. Trimming removed 3 bases from V and 6 bases from J; junction bases left unmatched: 7. The CDR3 is made up of 14 amino acids.

The V call is TRBV27, the J call TRBJ2-5; maybe TRBD2 (5 bases). The end of the DNA aligns better with TRBJ2-7, so the J call may be wrong. This CDR3 contains 16 residues. CDR1 is MNHEY and CDR2 is SMNVEV in the germline V gene (reference sequence). CDR3 sequence reads: CASSNSRDAGFYEQYF. CDR3 DNA: TGTGCCAGCAGCAATTCAAGGGATGCGGGTTTCTACGAGCAGTACTTC.

With respect to this clone: Other nucleotide sequences from this sample produce the same CDR3. The chain employs TRBV9 and TRBJ2-7; D is perhaps TRBD1 (6 bases). Germline V gives CDR1 SGDLS, CDR2 YYNGEE. The CDR3 covers 14 residues. Trimming pared 0 bases from V and 0 bases from J, leaving 7 bases between. CDR3 sequence (DNA): TGTGCCAGCAGCGTAGAAGGGGGCTCCTACGAGCAGTACTTC. As protein: CASSVEGGSYEQYF.

The genes are TRBV5-4 and TRBJ2-7; D tentatively fits TRBD1 or TRBD2 (5 bases each). V lost 3 bases and J 9 bases, leaving 16 bases between the germline ends. CDR1 is SGHNT, CDR2 YYREEE, per germline (reference sequence). The CDR3 totals 13 residues. The DNA for the CDR3 is TGTGCCAGCAGCTCCTCCGGGACGCTCGGGCAGTACTTC. The encoded protein is CASSSSGTLGQYF.

For this clone: The identical CDR3 is also encoded by other nucleotide sequences in the sample. The genes are TRBV9 and TRBJ2-1, with TRBD2 matching over 8 bases. CDR3 length: 15 residues. Losses at the gene ends were 2 bases for V and 4 bases for J; bases not matched to a gene: 5. The germline V gene encodes CDR1 SGDLS and CDR2 YYNGEE. CDR3 in amino acids: CASSVGSGVYNEQFF. CDR3 nucleotides: TGTGCCAGCAGCGTTGGTAGCGGGGTTTACAATGAGCAGTTCTTC.

For this clone: Compared with germline, one end of the junction differs, possibly owing to a read error. The genes are TRBV5-1 and TRBJ2-1; the match to TRBD1 covers 9 bases. The CDR3 spans 16 residues. CDR1 SGHRS and CDR2 YFSETQ come from the germline V gene. As DNA, the CDR3 is TGCGCCAGCAGCGAGGAGGCGGGACAGGGCTACTATGAGCAGTTCTTC. It translates to CASSEEAGQGYYEQFF.

The chain carries TRBV28 and TRBJ2-3, with D uncertain. The germline gives CDR1 MDHEN, CDR2 SYDVKM. This CDR3 has 16 residues. V gave up 5 bases and J gave up 2 bases, with 17 bases separating them. Here the CDR3 DNA reads TGTGCCAGCAGTCCCCACTTAGAGCGAGACACAGATACGCAGTATTTT. Protein sequence: CASSPHLERDTDTQYF.

V usage is TRBV25-1 and J usage is TRBJ2-7; D unclear. V was pared by 4 bases and J by 3 bases, with 10 bases between. CDR3 length: 13 residues. The V gene's germline CDR1 is MGHDK and CDR2 SYGVNS. The CDR3 coding sequence is TGTGCCAGCAGTGGGCCCCCCTGCTACGAGCAGTACTTC. This gives the protein CASSGPPCYEQYF.

The V gene is TRBV15, the J gene TRBJ2-5; tentative D call: TRBD2 (6 bases). The J call may be faulty, since TRBJ2-7 better matches the DNA end. This CDR3 contains 17 residues. In germline, CDR1 is LNHNV, CDR2 YYDKDF (reference sequence). Written as DNA, the CDR3 is TGTGCCACCAGCAGAGGAACGCCGGCTCCCCGGGAGCTCGAGCAGTACTTC. Protein product: CATSRGTPAPRELEQYF.